The 21 T cell receptor beta chains listed next were all sequenced from one sample in a study of response to subunit inactivated influenza vaccine. TCRdb reanalysed the RT-PCR reads using MiXCR and keeps one entry per CDR3 protein. The table has about 160,000 distinct CDR3 sequences, roughly 10% seen once. This sample comprised CD8+ T cells sorted from PBMCs, obtained less than 30 months after vaccination. These TCRs come from a man aged 45 to 75 who received an inactivated influenza vaccine.

The chain is built from TRBV9 and TRBJ2-7; D call uncertain. V shed 0 bases and J shed 9 bases, with 10 bases lying between them. Germline CDR1 reads SGDLS; CDR2 reads YYNGEE. The CDR3 totals 12 residues. The CDR3 region is CASSVGSGRQYF. The DNA of the CDR3 is TGTGCCAGCAGCGTAGGATCAGGCCGGCAGTACTTC.

The DNA for the CDR3 is TGTGCCAGCAGCTCAAAGGTCAGCTCCTACGAGCAGTACTTC. It codes for CASSSKVSSYEQYF. The gene calls are TRBV7-9 and TRBJ2-7, with no clear D. This CDR3 spans 14 amino acids. With 4 bases removed from V and 0 bases from J, the gap between germline ends came to 10 bases. Germline V gene sequence: CDR1 SEHNR, CDR2 FQNEAQ (reference sequence).

The rearrangement uses TRBV7-2 and TRBJ2-1; D is possibly TRBD2 (6 bases). The CDR3 loop spans 16 amino acids. V dropped 5 bases and J dropped 0 bases, with 14 bases sitting between them. The germline gives CDR1 SGHTA, CDR2 FQGNSA. The CDR3 loop reads CASSAGLLGSYNEQFF. CDR3 sequence (DNA): TGTGCCAGCAGCGCAGGACTATTAGGCTCCTACAATGAGCAGTTCTTC. The variable domain in full, with the rest retrieved from reference TRBV7-2 and TRBJ2-1, is GAGVSQSPSNKVTEKGKDVELRCDPISGHTALYWYRQSLGQGLEFLIYFQGNSAPDKSGLPSDRFSAERTGGSVSTLTIQRTQQEDSAVYLCASSAGLLGSYNEQFFGPGTRLTVL.

This clonotype was counted many times. This chain uses TRBV29-1 with TRBJ2-1, with 7 bases matching TRBD1. The trim removed 3 bases at V and 0 bases at J, leaving 5 bases unmatched. Germline CDR1 SQVTM, CDR2 ANQGSEA. The CDR3 sequence is 15 residues long. The CDR3 loop is CSVDRPGGSYNEQFF. The DNA for the CDR3 is TGCAGCGTTGACCGCCCAGGGGGCTCCTACAATGAGCAGTTCTTC.

Note on this clonotype: A much larger clone lies one base from this, so it may be a read error. The final CDR3 position lacks the conserved phenylalanine or tryptophan, pointing to a likely read error. This sequence joins TRBV6-2 or TRBV6-3 and TRBJ2-7, with 9 bases that match TRBD1. CDR1 is MNHEY and CDR2 is SVGEGT in the germline V gene. The CDR3 extends over 14 amino acids. The V segment lost 2 bases and the J segment 5 bases; nucleotides outside the gene matches: 4. As DNA, the CDR3 is TGTGCCAGCAGTTACCCGGGACAGGGAGACGAGCAGTACTAC. Residues: CASSYPGQGDEQYY.

This clonotype has ten or more counts. V usage is TRBV4-3 and J usage is TRBJ2-1; possible D gene TRBD1, 7 bases. V lost 4 bases to trimming and J lost 9 bases, with 28 bases between them. The germline CDR1 and CDR2 sequences are LGHNA and YSLEER. The CDR3 covers 18 residues. Here the CDR3 DNA reads TGCGCCAGCAGCCCTGAACTACAGGGGAGCATCGGGACTGCTGAGCAGTTCTTC. Protein: CASSPELQGSIGTAEQFF.

The sample holds a few counts of this clonotype. This chain connects TRBV5-1 to TRBJ1-5; a possible D gene is TRBD1 (5 bases). From germline, CDR1 is SGHRS and CDR2 YFSETQ. The V end lost 2 bases, the J end lost 3 bases, and 12 bases lay between the germline ends. The length of the CDR3 is 15 residues. The CDR3: CASSFLSGSNQPQHF. The CDR3 bases are TGCGCCAGCAGCTTTCTCTCAGGGTCCAATCAGCCCCAGCATTTT.

This clonotype has a handful of counts. The V and J genes are TRBV4-3 and TRBJ1-1; the match to TRBD1 covers 7 bases. Per germline, CDR1 LGHNA and CDR2 YSLEER. Trimming at V came to 3 bases and at J to 0 bases, leaving 10 bases not matched to a gene. The CDR3 has 17 residues. The CDR3 here is CASSQGQGQLMNTEAFF. CDR3 nucleotides: TGCGCCAGCAGCCAGGGTCAGGGACAGCTTATGAACACTGAAGCTTTCTTT.

This clonotype was observed a handful of times. The chain combines TRBV12-3 or TRBV12-4 with TRBJ1-1; tentative D call: TRBD1 (6 bases). The CDR3 has 15 amino acids. V lost 1 base and J 2 bases, leaving 11 bases between the germline ends. CDR3: CASSLETGRNTEAFF. Written as DNA, the CDR3 is TGTGCCAGCAGTTTAGAGACAGGACGAAACACTGAAGCTTTCTTT.

This clonotype is a singleton in its sample. The rearrangement uses TRBV13 and TRBJ2-7; D possibly matches TRBD1 or TRBD2 (5 bases each). Per the germline V gene, CDR1 is PRHDT and CDR2 is FYEKMQ (reference sequence). V was trimmed by 4 bases and J by 1 base, leaving 11 bases between them. The CDR3 has 14 amino acids. This chain's CDR3 is CASSYQGPSYEQYF. Written as DNA, the CDR3 is TGTGCCAGCAGCTACCAGGGACCGTCCTACGAGCAGTACTTC. The full variable domain, in which reference TRBV13 and TRBJ2-7 provide the parts outside the CDR3, is AAGVIQSPRHLIKEKRETATLKCYPIPRHDTVYWYQQGPGQDPQFLISFYEKMQSDKGSIPDRFSAQQFSDYHSELNMSSLELGDSALYFCASSYQGPSYEQYFGPGTRLTVT.

CDR3 sequence reads: CASSFGQGGTQYF. In nucleotides, the CDR3 is TGTGCCAGCAGTTTCGGCCAGGGGGGGACCCAGTACTTC. The chain uses TRBV27 and TRBJ2-5, with D possibly TRBD1 on 7 matching bases. Germline values: CDR1 MNHEY, CDR2 SMNVEV (reference sequence). This CDR3 is 13 amino acids long. The ends were cut back, 3 bases at V and 7 bases at J, with 12 bases in the middle.

The V and J genes are TRBV27 and TRBJ2-7, with TRBD2 matching 10 bases. The V and J ends lost 3 bases and 5 bases, in that order; junction bases with no gene match: 4. Germline CDR1 is MNHEY and CDR2 is SMNVEV (reference sequence). This CDR3 has 14 residues. The CDR3 reads CASSFSSGGNEQYF. CDR3 coding DNA: TGTGCCAGCAGTTTCAGTAGCGGGGGGAACGAGCAGTACTTC.

Here the CDR3 DNA reads TGTGCCAGTATGGAGACAGCTAGCAATCAGCCCCAGCATTTT. This codes for CASMETASNQPQHF. The chain recombines TRBV19 with TRBJ1-5; a weak D match, TRBD1 (5 bases). The CDR3 sequence is 14 residues long. The V end was cut by 7 bases, the J end by 0 bases, with 10 bases between. Germline-derived CDR1 and CDR2 are LNHDA and SQIVND (reference sequence).

The J gene is TRBJ2-7, the V gene TRBV7-2, with D perhaps TRBD2 (5 bases). CDR1 is SGHTA and CDR2 is FQGNSA in the germline V gene. The CDR3 sequence is 13 residues long. With 5 bases removed from V and 5 bases from J, the gap between germline ends came to 13 bases. CDR3 sequence reads: CASSPEGVNEQYF. The CDR3, as DNA: TGTGCCAGCAGCCCAGAGGGCGTCAACGAGCAGTACTTC.

The chain uses TRBV20-1 and TRBJ2-7; D gene uncertain. V was clipped by 3 bases and J by 5 bases, with 8 bases between them. Germline values: CDR1 DFQATT, CDR2 SNEGSKA (reference sequence). This CDR3 is 11 amino acids long. The CDR3 coding sequence is TGCAGTGCTAGGATTGGTGACGAGCAGTACTTC. It codes for CSARIGDEQYF.

This rearrangement joins TRBV7-9 to TRBJ2-1; TRBD2 aligns across 8 bases. Unmatched junction bases numbered 6, after V lost 6 bases and J lost 5 bases. Germline V gives CDR1 SEHNR, CDR2 FQNEAQ (reference sequence). The CDR3 extends over 14 amino acids. Written as DNA, the CDR3 is TGTGCCAGCAGGGGGACTAGAACTAACAATGAGCAGTTCTTC. Translated: CASRGTRTNNEQFF.

This clonotype was detected a few times. The gene calls are TRBV27 and TRBJ2-1; TRBD2 agrees at 14 bases. Germline-derived CDR1 and CDR2 are MNHEY and SMNVEV (reference sequence). The length of the CDR3 is 15 residues. Trimming cost V 9 bases and J 8 bases; bases outside gene matches: 9. The CDR3 region has the DNA TGTGCCAGTCCGGGACTAGCGGGAGCAGCATATGAGCAGTTCTTC. Its protein is CASPGLAGAAYEQFF.

In this sample, this clonotype turned up many times. This rearrangement joins TRBV5-1 to TRBJ2-7, with TRBD1 identical over 11 bases. The trim removed 3 bases at V and 6 bases at J, leaving 2 bases unmatched. CDR3 length: 13 amino acids. The germline V gene has CDR1 SGHRS and CDR2 YFSETQ. DNA for the CDR3: TGCGCCAGCAGCTGGGACAGGGGGAGCGAGCAGTACTTC. Translating it yields CASSWDRGSEQYF.

This chain joins TRBV12-3 or TRBV12-4 and TRBJ2-1, with 10 bases fitting TRBD2. The J segment lost 6 bases and the V segment lost 6 bases, leaving 8 bases of the junction unmatched. The CDR3 covers 15 residues. The CDR3 DNA is TGTGCCAGCAGATCGGGGCTAGCGGGAGCCAATGAGCAGTTCTTC. Translation: CASRSGLAGANEQFF.

This clonotype came up many times. This rearrangement joins TRBV20-1 to TRBJ2-3, with 10 bases fitting TRBD2. The V and J ends lost 3 bases and 2 bases, in that order; junction bases with no gene match: 5. This CDR3 region has 15 residues. The germline V gene has CDR1 DFQATT and CDR2 SNEGSKA (reference sequence). CDR3 sequence: CSASATSGNTDTQYF. The CDR3 DNA reads TGCAGTGCTAGCGCCACTAGCGGGAACACAGATACGCAGTATTTT.

V is TRBV7-9 and J is TRBJ2-7; tentatively, D is TRBD2 (5 bases). V lost 0 bases and J 0 bases, leaving 9 bases between the germline ends. Per germline, CDR1 SEHNR and CDR2 FQNEAQ (reference sequence). The CDR3 runs to 15 residues. The CDR3 bases are TGTGCCAGCAGCTTAGCACCGGGATACTCCTACGAGCAGTACTTC. Residues: CASSLAPGYSYEQYF. Full variable domain (outside the CDR3, taken from reference TRBV7-9 and TRBJ2-7): DTGVSQNPRHKITKRGQNVTFRCDPISEHNRLYWYRQTLGQGPEFLTYFQNEAQLEKSRLLSDRFSAERPKGSFSTLEIQRTEQGDSAMYLCASSLAPGYSYEQYFGPGTRLTVT.